The source of this T cell receptor beta chain is a study of cytomegalovirus exposure and HLA in healthy donors. Primers: 60 Vbeta forward and 13 Jbeta reverse. Some clones are missing from TCRdb's copy, which holds only in-frame ones; the method was immunoSEQ multiplex PCR. In the table there are about 100,000 clones, around 80% of which are singletons. General study results and limits: Researchers reported that a few CMV-associated chains were confirmed in vitro as CMV antigen-specific. TRBV6-2, TRBV6-3 and some other V segments were unresolvable in 87-base-pair reads.

As to this clone: Its antigen is undetermined.

This CDR3 contains 11 residues. Trimming removed 10 bases from V and 9 bases from J, with 13 bases in between. The germline V gene has CDR1 LNHDA and CDR2 SQIVND (reference sequence). This receptor was taken from a woman aged 40 to 49 in good health and CMV-seronegative. Source material: PBMCs. The rearrangement joins TRBV19 to TRBJ2-1; a weak D match, TRBD1 (6 bases). CDR3 loop: CATRTVGEQFF. The DNA of the CDR3 is TGTGCCACCCGGACAGTGGGTGAGCAGTTCTTC.